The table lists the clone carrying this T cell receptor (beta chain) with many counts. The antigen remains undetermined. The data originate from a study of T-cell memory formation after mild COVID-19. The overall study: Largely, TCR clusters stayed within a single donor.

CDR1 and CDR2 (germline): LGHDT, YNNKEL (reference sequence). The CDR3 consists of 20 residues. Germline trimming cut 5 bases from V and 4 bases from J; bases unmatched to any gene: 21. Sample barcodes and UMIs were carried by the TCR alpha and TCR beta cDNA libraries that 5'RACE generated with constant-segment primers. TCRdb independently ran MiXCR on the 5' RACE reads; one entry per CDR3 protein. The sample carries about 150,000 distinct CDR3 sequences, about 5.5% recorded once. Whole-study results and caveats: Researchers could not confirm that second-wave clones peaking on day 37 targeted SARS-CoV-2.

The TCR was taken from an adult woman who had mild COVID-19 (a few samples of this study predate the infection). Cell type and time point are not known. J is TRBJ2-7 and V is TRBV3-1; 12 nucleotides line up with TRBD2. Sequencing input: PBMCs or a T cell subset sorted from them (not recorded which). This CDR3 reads CASSTRFPGLAGVYGYEQYF. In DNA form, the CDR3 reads TGTGCCAGCAGCACACGATTTCCGGGACTAGCGGGTGTATACGGGTACGAGCAGTACTTC.